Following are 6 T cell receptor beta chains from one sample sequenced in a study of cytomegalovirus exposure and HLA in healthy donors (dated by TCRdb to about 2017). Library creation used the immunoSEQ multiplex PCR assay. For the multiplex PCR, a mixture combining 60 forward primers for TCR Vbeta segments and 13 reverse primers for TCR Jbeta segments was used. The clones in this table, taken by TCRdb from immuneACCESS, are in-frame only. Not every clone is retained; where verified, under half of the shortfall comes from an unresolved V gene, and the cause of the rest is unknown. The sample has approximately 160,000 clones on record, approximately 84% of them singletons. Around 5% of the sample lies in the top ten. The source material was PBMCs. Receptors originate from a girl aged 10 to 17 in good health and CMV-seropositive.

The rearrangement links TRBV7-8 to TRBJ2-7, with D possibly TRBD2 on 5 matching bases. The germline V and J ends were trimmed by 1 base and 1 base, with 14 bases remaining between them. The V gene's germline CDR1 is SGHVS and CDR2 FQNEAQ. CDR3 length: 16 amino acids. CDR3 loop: CASSLVPTGISYEQYF. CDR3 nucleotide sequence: TGTGCCAGCAGCTTAGTTCCAACGGGGATATCCTACGAGCAGTACTTC.

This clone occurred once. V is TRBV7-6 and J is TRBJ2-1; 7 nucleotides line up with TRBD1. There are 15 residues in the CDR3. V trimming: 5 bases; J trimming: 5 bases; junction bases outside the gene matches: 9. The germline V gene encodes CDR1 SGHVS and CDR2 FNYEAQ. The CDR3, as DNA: TGTGCCAGCAGCGCACGGGACAGTAATAACAATGAGCAGTTCTTC. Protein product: CASSARDSNNNEQFF.

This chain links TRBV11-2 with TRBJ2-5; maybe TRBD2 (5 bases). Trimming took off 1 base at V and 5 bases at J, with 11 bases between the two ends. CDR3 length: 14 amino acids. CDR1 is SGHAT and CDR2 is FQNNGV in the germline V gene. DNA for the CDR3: TGTGCCAGCAGCTTAGGTGTGGGCGGGGAGACCCAGTACTTC. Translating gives CASSLGVGGETQYF.

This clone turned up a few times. The CDR3 sequence is CAIRQPWTYGYTF. The CDR3 DNA is TGCGCCATTCGACAGCCTTGGACCTATGGCTACACCTTC. This chain uses TRBV10-2 with TRBJ1-2, with D perhaps TRBD1 (5 bases). Trimming removed 10 bases at V and 4 bases at J, with 16 bases between. Germline-derived CDR1 and CDR2 are WSHSY and SAAADI. The CDR3 totals 13 residues.

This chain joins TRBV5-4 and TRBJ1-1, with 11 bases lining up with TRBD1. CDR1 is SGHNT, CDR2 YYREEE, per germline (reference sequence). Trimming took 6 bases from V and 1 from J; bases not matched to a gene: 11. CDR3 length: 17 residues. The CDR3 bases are TGTGCCAGCACCATAGGACAGGGGGCGCGCTCGAACACTGAAGCTTTCTTT. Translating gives CASTIGQGARSNTEAFF.

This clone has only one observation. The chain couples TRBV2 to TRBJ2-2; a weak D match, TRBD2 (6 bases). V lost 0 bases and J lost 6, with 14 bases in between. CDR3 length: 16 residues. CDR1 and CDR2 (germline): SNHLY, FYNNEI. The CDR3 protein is CASSEAQLGLSGELFF. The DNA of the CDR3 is TGTGCCAGCAGTGAAGCGCAATTGGGACTGTCCGGGGAGCTGTTTTTT. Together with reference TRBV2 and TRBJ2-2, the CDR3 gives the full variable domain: EPEVTQTPSHQVTQMGQEVILRCVPISNHLYFYWYRQILGQKVEFLVSFYNNEISEKSEIFDDQFSVERPDGSNFTLKIRSTKLEDSAMYFCASSEAQLGLSGELFFGEGSRLTVL.